The present TCR beta chain was sequenced within a study of cytomegalovirus exposure and HLA in healthy donors. Study observations and caveats: CMV serostatus was the only recorded immune exposure for donors.

Germline V lookup: CDR1 MNHNS, CDR2 SASEGT. J lost 2 bases, V lost 2 bases, and 4 bases had no gene match. This CDR3 has 15 amino acids. Points on this clone: The antigen is undetermined.

This PCR relied on a set of 60 Vbeta primers and 13 Jbeta primers. The protocol was immunoSEQ multiplex PCR, while the TCRdb copy is restricted to in-frame clones and leaves out a portion. The sample lists 100,000 to 150,000 clones; 77% were seen once. The genes are TRBV6-1 and TRBJ1-1; 8 bases fit TRBD1. Material for sequencing was PBMCs. This clonotype originated in a male donor in good health and CMV-seropositive. CDR3 sequence (DNA): TGTGCCAGCAGTGAACACACAGGGGGTAACACTGAAGCTTTCTTT. It specifies CASSEHTGGNTEAFF.